Given below is one TCR beta chain in context. This sample was included in a study of T cell responses to AZD1222 COVID-19 vaccine. Assay used: immunoSEQ multiplex PCR; TCRdb lists only in-frame clones, some missing. The repertoire includes 95,000 to 100,000 clones, just over 90% of them detected once, and 1% to 1.5% sits in the top ten. With 7 bases removed from V and 10 bases from J, the gap between germline ends came to 11 bases. Germline CDR1 and CDR2: SGDLS and YYNGEE. The CDR3 consists of 11 residues. The chain employs TRBV9 and TRBJ2-2, with D maybe TRBD2 (6 bases). The TCR sequence derives from an adult in good health. The sample here was peripheral blood, taken on day 0 of AZD1222 vaccination. The DNA of the CDR3 is TGTGCCAGCGGGGGGACGGTGGAGCTGTTTTTT. Translated: CASGGTVELFF.